One and the same sample provided the 2 T cell receptor beta chains below, sequenced in a study of T-cell reconstitution after alpha-beta-depleted transplantation in children. Unique molecular identifiers tagged the TCRbeta library. MiXCR was run by TCRdb on the PCR reads, yielding one entry per CDR3 protein. The sample consists of approximately 1,000,000 distinct CDR3 sequences, roughly 29% of them appearing once. The sample was PBMCs, mostly from graft donor cells, taken 360 days after TCRalphabeta/CD19-depleted stem cell transplant. These receptors came from a boy under two years old who had a stem cell transplant for SCID, so the T cells may come from the graft donor.

This clonotype has a handful of counts. The chain combines TRBV6-2 or TRBV6-3 with TRBJ2-7; tentative D call: TRBD2 (6 bases). The CDR3 is made up of 15 amino acids. Trimming took 7 bases from V and 4 from J, leaving 20 bases between them. The V gene's germline CDR1 is MNHEY and CDR2 SVGEGT. CDR3 nucleotide sequence: TGTGCCAGCACTAAGGGGAGGAGGACGGTGTACGAGCAGTACTTC. Translated, it gives CASTKGRRTVYEQYF.

The gene calls are TRBV9 and TRBJ2-7; no reliable D call. V was clipped by 4 bases and J by 2 bases, with 13 bases between them. Germline V gives CDR1 SGDLS, CDR2 YYNGEE. The CDR3 is 14 amino acids. The CDR3 region is CASSRRTVPYEQYF. DNA for the CDR3: TGTGCCAGCAGCCGCCGGACGGTCCCCTACGAGCAGTACTTC.